This T cell receptor (beta chain) was observed in a study of T-cell reconstitution after alpha-beta-depleted transplantation in children. Using unique molecular identifiers, the investigators prepared the TCRbeta library. A single record per CDR3 protein comes from TCRdb applying MiXCR to the PCR reads. Among 420,000 or so distinct CDR3 sequences listed, roughly 11% were seen once. With 5 bases clipped from V and 5 bases from J, the junction kept 8 bases outside the gene matches. Germline V lookup: CDR1 MGHDK, CDR2 SYGVNS. This CDR3 is built from 15 residues. V is TRBV25-1 and J is TRBJ2-5, with 10 nucleotides matching TRBD2. This sequence originates from a human donor who donated a stem cell graft to a child with acute myeloid leukemia. Sequencing used PBMCs from the stem cell graft donor, obtained from the stem cell graft. In DNA, the CDR3 is TGTGCCAGCAGTCGGGCTAGCGGGAGTTGGGAGACCCAGTACTTC. Translated: CASSRASGSWETQYF.